The entry below describes one T cell receptor beta chain. Its target is unknown. The data stem from a study of regulatory T cells in long-lasting Graves disease. Study results and limitations: Patients with persistent disease showed a bias toward TRBV28, TRBJ1-2 and TRBJ2-5.

Time point given: newly diagnosed GD, antithyroid drugs for less than 3 months. RNA isolated from PBMCs was used to make the TCR library. A blood draw put around 9.3 milliliters of peripheral blood into EDTA tubes. The germline CDR1 and CDR2 sequences are KGHSH and LQKENI. The V gene end was trimmed by 4 bases and the J gene end by 10 bases; junction bases not matched to a gene: 7. This CDR3 is built from 13 residues. In building TCR beta libraries, iRepertoire HTBI primers were used together with Arm-PCR of CDR3 regions. Study processing details: Identification of gene segments yielded approximately 62 TRBV and over 12 TRBJ across samples. TCRdb independently ran MiXCR on the multiplex PCR reads; one entry per CDR3 protein. The V and J calls and clone size are TCRdb's, not the authors'. The sample lists 680,000 or so distinct CDR3 sequences, under 20% occurring once. The same sample was also used in a study of T cells in Graves' hyperthyroidism and ophthalmopathy. From that paper: Most thyroid clonotypes expanded above 0.001 appeared in blood too.

The chain recombines TRBV18 with TRBJ2-1; the match to TRBD2 covers 7 bases. This specimen was peripheral blood mononuclear cells (PBMCs), taken at new diagnosis, from a patient treated with antithyroid drugs. This clonotype originated in a woman in her 30s with Graves disease. CDR3 DNA: TGTGCCAGCTCACAAACTAGCGAGGCGGAGCAGTTCTTC. Residues: CASSQTSEAEQFF.